These 13 T cell receptor beta chains came from one sample sequenced in a study of cytomegalovirus exposure and HLA in healthy donors. PCR involved 60 Vbeta and 13 Jbeta primers. The data were produced by immunoSEQ multiplex PCR, yet TCRdb's version contains in-frame clones alone and is incomplete. Its listing shows some 150,000 clones. The sequenced material came from PBMCs. These receptors originate from a young woman in good health and CMV-seronegative.

The chain combines TRBV5-1 with TRBJ2-5; maybe TRBD2 (6 bases). The V end lost 4 bases, the J end lost 4 bases, and 14 bases lay between the germline ends. This CDR3 is built from 14 residues. CDR1 and CDR2 (germline): SGHRS, YFSETQ. The CDR3 nucleotides read TGCGCCAGCAGCATCGGGAGTTTGGGAGAGACCCAGTACTTC. It specifies CASSIGSLGETQYF. Using reference TRBV5-1 and TRBJ2-5 for the parts outside the CDR3, the full variable domain is KAGVTQTPRYLIKTRGQQVTLSCSPISGHRSVSWYQQTPGQGLQFLFEYFSETQRNKGNFPGRFSGRQFSNSRSEMNVSTLELGDSALYLCASSIGSLGETQYFGPGTRLLVL.

The chain combines TRBV13 with TRBJ1-2; TRBD1 agrees at 11 bases. Germline V CDR1 and CDR2: PRHDT, FYEKMQ (reference sequence). The CDR3 covers 13 residues. V dropped 5 bases and J dropped 6; count of bases not matched to a gene: 2. CDR3: CASSQGQGDGYTF. CDR3 nucleotide sequence: TGTGCCAGCAGCCAGGGACAGGGGGATGGCTACACCTTC.

The chain is built from TRBV21-1 and TRBJ2-7; the DNA was not used to check the table's D call, TRBD1. TRBV21-1 is a listed pseudogene. The length of the CDR3 is 17 residues. The CDR3 sequence: CASSMEPGQQSSYEQYV. The DNA of the CDR3 is TGTGCCAGCAGCATGGAACCCGGACAGCAGAGCTCCTACGAGCAGTACGTC.

J is TRBJ2-7 and V is TRBV5-1; maybe TRBD1 (5 bases). V lost 0 bases, J lost 6 bases, and 16 bases lay in between. Germline lookup yields CDR1 SGHRS and CDR2 YFSETQ. This CDR3 contains 15 residues. The CDR3 is CASSLGFGASVEQYV. In DNA form, the CDR3 reads TGCGCCAGCAGCTTGGGGTTTGGGGCATCCGTCGAGCAGTACGTC.

The chain joins TRBV11-3 to TRBJ2-1; 7 bases align to TRBD2. Looked up from germline, CDR1 is SGHNT and CDR2 is YENEEA. After removal of 4 bases from V and 4 bases from J, the junction contained 13 bases not matched to a gene. This CDR3 region has 17 residues. DNA for the CDR3: TGTGCCAGCAGCTCCCCGGCCGGGCTAGCGGTTTACAATGAGCAGTTCTTC. Encoded protein: CASSSPAGLAVYNEQFF.

The chain employs TRBV4-2 and TRBJ2-7; 7 bases fit TRBD1. Trimming took 3 bases from V and 1 from J; bases not matched to a gene: 6. Germline V gives CDR1 LGHNA, CDR2 YNFKEQ. This CDR3 spans 15 amino acids. CDR3 DNA sequence: TGTGCCAGCAGCCATCTGGACAGGCAGTCCTACGAGCAGTACTTC. Protein product: CASSHLDRQSYEQYF.

The chain is built from TRBV7-9 and TRBJ2-2, with D uncertain. The germline V and J ends were trimmed by 5 bases and 4 bases, with 11 bases remaining between them. Germline CDR1 SEHNR, CDR2 FQNEAQ (reference sequence). The CDR3 totals 14 residues. CDR3 sequence: CASSRGVLTGELFF. The CDR3 DNA follows: TGTGCCAGCAGCCGAGGAGTTCTCACCGGGGAGCTGTTTTTT.

The CDR3 is CASSTGDGNQPQHF. The CDR3 DNA follows: TGTGCCAGCAGCACAGGGGATGGGAATCAGCCCCAGCATTTT. The chain employs TRBV6-5 and TRBJ1-5; 7 nucleotides line up with TRBD1. This CDR3 region has 14 residues. Germline trimming cut 6 bases from V and 4 bases from J; bases unmatched to any gene: 6. Looked up from germline, CDR1 is MNHEY and CDR2 is SVGAGI.

The V and J genes are TRBV2 and TRBJ1-1, with a weak D call TRBD1 (5 bases). V dropped 6 bases and J dropped 1 base, with 21 bases sitting between them. The CDR3 totals 17 residues. CDR1 is SNHLY, CDR2 FYNNEI, per germline. CDR3: CASSYNLRPTENTEAFF. Here the CDR3 DNA reads TGTGCCAGCAGCTACAATCTCCGTCCGACAGAGAACACTGAAGCTTTCTTT.

The V gene is TRBV7-2, the J gene TRBJ2-3; 8 bases align to TRBD1. After removal of 2 bases from V and 0 bases from J, the junction contained 10 bases not matched to a gene. The germline V gene has CDR1 SGHTA and CDR2 FQGNSA. The CDR3 totals 18 residues. CDR3 bases: TGTGCCAGCAGCTTAACGGACAGGGCGCTTTTTAGCACAGATACGCAGTATTTT. It translates to CASSLTDRALFSTDTQYF.

The chain recombines TRBV7-6 with TRBJ2-7; 7 bases map to TRBD1. With 3 bases clipped from V and 0 bases from J, the junction kept 2 bases outside the gene matches. Germline V gene sequence: CDR1 SGHVS, CDR2 FNYEAQ. CDR3 length equals 14 residues. CDR3 coding DNA: TGTGCCAGCAGCTTTGGGACAGACTCCTACGAGCAGTACTTC. This codes for CASSFGTDSYEQYF.

The chain joins TRBV6-5 to TRBJ2-3, with D perhaps matching TRBD1 (6 bases). The germline gives CDR1 MNHEY, CDR2 SVGAGI. V was cut by 3 bases and J by 1 base, with 11 bases left in between. The length of the CDR3 is 15 residues. CDR3 protein: CASSYRGMGTDTQYF. The CDR3, as DNA: TGTGCCAGCAGTTATAGGGGGATGGGCACAGATACGCAGTATTTT.

V usage is TRBV10-3 and J usage is TRBJ2-7, with unresolved D. CDR3 length equals 13 residues. V gave up 1 base and J gave up 3 bases, with 7 bases separating them. In germline, CDR1 is ENHRY, CDR2 SYGVKD. CDR3: CAISELGSYEQYF. As DNA, the CDR3 is TGTGCCATCAGTGAGTTGGGCAGCTACGAGCAGTACTTC.